This entry lists 6 T cell receptor beta chains sequenced from one sample in a study of a mutant IDH1 vaccine in newly diagnosed glioma. Indicated time point: week 35, safety follow-up. Every vaccine dose comprised 300 ug of mutant IDH1 20-mer peptide plus topical imiquimod. TCRdb's copy holds only in-frame clones and misses some; the assay was immunoSEQ multiplex PCR. The data show tens of thousands of clones, roughly 86% seen once. Their specific antigens are unknown. Sequencing was performed on PBMCs, taken from a glioma patient whose treatment included an IDH1 peptide vaccine. Every receptor here comes from a man in his thirties or forties with glioma.

J is TRBJ1-4 and V is TRBV5-4; no definite D call. The CDR3 contains 14 residues. The germline V gene encodes CDR1 SGHNT and CDR2 YYREEE (reference sequence). V lost 0 bases and J lost 3, with 6 bases in between. The CDR3 sequence: CASSLEGPNEKLFF. DNA of the CDR3: TGTGCCAGCAGCTTGGAAGGACCTAATGAAAAACTGTTTTTT.

The chain couples TRBV5-1 to TRBJ2-7; tentative D call: TRBD1 (6 bases). The V end was cut by 0 bases, the J end by 5 bases, with 9 bases between. The CDR3 has 13 residues. Germline loops: CDR1 SGHRS, CDR2 YFSETQ. In nucleotides, the CDR3 is TGCGCCAGCAGCTTGGGGGGGCCCGACGAGCAGTACTTC. Protein sequence: CASSLGGPDEQYF. The full variable domain, in which reference TRBV5-1 and TRBJ2-7 provide the parts outside the CDR3, is KAGVTQTPRYLIKTRGQQVTLSCSPISGHRSVSWYQQTPGQGLQFLFEYFSETQRNKGNFPGRFSGRQFSNSRSEMNVSTLELGDSALYLCASSLGGPDEQYFGPGTRLTVT.

The chain has TRBV4-1 and TRBJ2-5; 10 bases are a match to TRBD2. The CDR3 spans 15 residues. CDR1 is MGHRA, CDR2 YSYEKL, per germline. Trimming at V came to 4 bases and at J to 2 bases, leaving 4 bases not matched to a gene. The CDR3 sequence: CASSLWTSGQETQYF. Here the CDR3 DNA reads TGCGCCAGCAGCCTATGGACTAGCGGTCAAGAGACCCAGTACTTC.

The chain joins TRBV7-3 to TRBJ1-3; perhaps TRBD1 as D (5 bases). The CDR3 is made up of 15 amino acids. The V gene lost 5 bases and the J gene lost 2 bases, with 13 bases spanning the gap. Germline assignment: CDR1 SGHTA and CDR2 FQGTGA. The CDR3: CASSQSAGTGNTIYF. DNA of the CDR3: TGTGCCAGCAGCCAATCGGCAGGGACTGGAAACACCATATATTTT. Full variable domain (rest looked up from reference TRBV7-3 and TRBJ1-3): GAGVSQTPSNKVTEKGKYVELRCDPISGHTALYWYRQSLGQGPEFLIYFQGTGAADDSGLPNDRFFAVRPEGSVSTLKIQRTERGDSAVYLCASSQSAGTGNTIYFGEGSWLTVV.

The chain couples TRBV28 to TRBJ2-3; TRBD1 is a possible D gene (5 bases). V lost 7 bases and J lost 3, with 20 bases in between. The CDR3 is 16 residues long. CDR1 and CDR2 from the germline V gene are MDHEN and SYDVKM. This CDR3 is CASKPDSDGLTDTQYF. In nucleotides, the CDR3 is TGTGCCAGCAAACCCGACAGTGACGGGCTGACAGATACGCAGTATTTT.

The V and J genes are TRBV4-2 and TRBJ2-1; D perhaps matches TRBD2 (5 bases). CDR1 LGHNA and CDR2 YNFKEQ come from the germline V gene. There are 14 residues in the CDR3. V lost 4 bases and J 12 bases, leaving 19 bases between the germline ends. The CDR3 DNA reads TGTGCCAGCAGCCGGTTAACGGATGCCGCGGGGCAGTTCTTC. Its translation is CASSRLTDAAGQFF.